This TCR beta chain derives from a study of T cells in Graves' hyperthyroidism and ophthalmopathy. This CDR3 region has 15 residues. The germline V gene encodes CDR1 SGHVS and CDR2 FNYEAQ. V was cut by 0 bases and J by 2 bases, with 11 bases left in between. Template material for amplifying TCR beta CDR3 regions consisted of RNA transcripts. When the TCR CDR3 underwent first-round RT-PCR, the HTBI primer set was used. TCRdb fed the multiplex PCR reads into MiXCR, producing one record per CDR3 protein. The table has around 500,000 distinct CDR3 sequences, approximately 15% seen once. The receptor comes from a woman under 30 with Graves' hyperthyroidism. Sequences were obtained from blood. This sequence joins TRBV7-6 and TRBJ2-7; TRBD1 or TRBD2 may be the D gene (6 bases each). The chain's CDR3 is CASSLAEGEAYEQYV. The CDR3 nucleotides are TGTGCCAGCAGCTTAGCGGAGGGGGAAGCCTACGAGCAGTACGTC.